These T cell receptor beta chains were read from a single sample in a study of OX40 agonist ivuxolimab in advanced cancers. TCRdb keeps only in-frame clones here, not all; method: immunoSEQ multiplex PCR. The data contain about 74,000 clones, roughly four fifths of them singletons. The material was CD4+ or CD8+ T cells sorted from blood, obtained in a trial of the OX40 agonist ivuxolimab. These receptors all come from an adult with an advanced solid tumor such as melanoma, head and neck, liver or kidney cancer. The CDR3 runs from the conserved cysteine through the conserved F or W. The order of the fields is D gene, clone size, J gene, CDR3 length, V gene, CDR3 protein, CDR3 DNA. A D gene is named only where the DNA matches it firmly. Not all rows give a size; the values are once, few, many and, for expanded clones, a class.

D gene: TRBD2; clone size: NA; J gene: TRBJ2-2; CDR3 length: 19; V gene: TRBV4-1; CDR3 protein: CASSLLPTSGGAGTGELFF; CDR3 DNA: TGCGCCAGCAGCCTCCTACCGACTAGCGGGGGGGCCGGAACCGGGGAGCTGTTTTTT
D gene: NA; clone size: NA; J gene: TRBJ2-3; CDR3 length: 14; V gene: TRBV6-6; CDR3 protein: CASSYGQGTDTQYF; CDR3 DNA: TGTGCCAGCAGTTACGGGCAGGGAACAGATACGCAGTATTTT
D gene: NA; clone size: NA; J gene: TRBJ2-3; CDR3 length: 14; V gene: TRBV7-9; CDR3 protein: CASSPEDNWDTQYF; CDR3 DNA: TGTGCCAGCAGCCCCGAAGACAATTGGGATACGCAGTATTTT
D gene: TRBD2; clone size: NA; J gene: TRBJ2-3; CDR3 length: 17; V gene: TRBV5-6; CDR3 protein: CANSGGFRETGTDTQYF; CDR3 DNA: TGTGCCAACAGCGGGGGTTTCCGGGAAACCGGGACAGATACGCAGTATTTT
D gene: TRBD2; clone size: NA; J gene: TRBJ2-7; CDR3 length: 16; V gene: TRBV5-4; CDR3 protein: CASSLIRLAGPREQYF; CDR3 DNA: TGTGCCAGCAGCTTGATTCGGCTAGCGGGACCTAGGGAGCAGTACTTC
D gene: NA; clone size: NA; J gene: TRBJ2-5; CDR3 length: 13; V gene: TRBV5-4; CDR3 protein: CASRGGTGETQYF; CDR3 DNA: TGTGCCAGCAGAGGGGGGACGGGAGAGACCCAGTACTTC
D gene: NA; clone size: NA; J gene: TRBJ1-1; CDR3 length: 12; V gene: TRBV6-5; CDR3 protein: CASSYSNTEAFF; CDR3 DNA: TGTGCCAGCAGTTATTCGAACACTGAAGCTTTCTTT
D gene: TRBD1; clone size: NA; J gene: TRBJ2-3; CDR3 length: 14; V gene: TRBV5-1; CDR3 protein: CASGDTGTGYTQYF; CDR3 DNA: TGCGCCAGCGGAGACACCGGGACAGGGTATACGCAGTATTTT
D gene: NA; clone size: NA; J gene: TRBJ2-2; CDR3 length: 14; V gene: TRBV13; CDR3 protein: CASSEDRNTGELFF; CDR3 DNA: TGTGCCAGCAGCGAGGACAGGAACACCGGGGAGCTGTTTTTT
D gene: TRBD1; clone size: NA; J gene: TRBJ2-5; CDR3 length: 15; V gene: TRBV18; CDR3 protein: CASSMGQGAQETQYF; CDR3 DNA: TGTGCCAGCTCAATGGGGCAGGGGGCCCAAGAGACCCAGTACTTC
D gene: TRBD1; clone size: NA; J gene: TRBJ1-2; CDR3 length: 16; V gene: TRBV5-6; CDR3 protein: CASSSPQGGPNYGYTF; CDR3 DNA: TGTGCCAGCAGCTCGCCGCAGGGGGGTCCCAACTATGGCTACACCTTC
D gene: NA; clone size: NA; J gene: TRBJ2-3; CDR3 length: 11; V gene: TRBV6-6; CDR3 protein: CATIVGDTQYF; CDR3 DNA: TGTGCCACCATTGTGGGCGATACGCAGTATTTT
D gene: NA; clone size: NA; J gene: TRBJ1-1; CDR3 length: 12; V gene: TRBV7-9; CDR3 protein: CASSLARGRAFF; CDR3 DNA: TGTGCCAGCAGCTTAGCGCGAGGGAGAGCTTTCTTT
D gene: TRBD2; clone size: NA; J gene: TRBJ2-2; CDR3 length: 15; V gene: TRBV4-1; CDR3 protein: CASSQVAGDTGELFF; CDR3 DNA: TGCGCCAGCAGCCAAGTTGCGGGAGACACCGGGGAGCTGTTTTTT
D gene: NA; clone size: NA; J gene: TRBJ1-6; CDR3 length: 13; V gene: TRBV28; CDR3 protein: CAIGEAYNSPLHF; CDR3 DNA: TGTGCCATTGGTGAAGCCTATAATTCACCCCTCCACTTT
D gene: TRBD1; clone size: NA; J gene: TRBJ1-5; CDR3 length: 12; V gene: TRBV2; CDR3 protein: CASDRGQEPQHF; CDR3 DNA: TGTGCCAGCGACAGGGGGCAAGAGCCCCAGCATTTT
D gene: TRBD1; clone size: NA; J gene: TRBJ2-2; CDR3 length: 16; V gene: TRBV10-3; CDR3 protein: CAISSNSGGATGELFF; CDR3 DNA: TGTGCCATCAGTTCAAATTCAGGGGGCGCAACCGGGGAGCTGTTTTTT
D gene: TRBD1; clone size: few; J gene: TRBJ2-3; CDR3 length: 15; V gene: TRBV28; CDR3 protein: CASSLGTGVYDTQYF; CDR3 DNA: TGTGCCAGCAGTCTAGGGACAGGGGTCTACGATACGCAGTATTTT
D gene: NA; clone size: NA; J gene: TRBJ1-1; CDR3 length: 14; V gene: TRBV5-1; CDR3 protein: CASSILRNFTEAFF; CDR3 DNA: TGCGCCAGCAGCATACTCAGGAATTTCACTGAAGCTTTCTTT
D gene: NA; clone size: NA; J gene: TRBJ1-2; CDR3 length: 14; V gene: TRBV6-1; CDR3 protein: CASSEARVAYGYTF; CDR3 DNA: TGTGCCAGCAGTGAAGCGAGGGTGGCGTATGGCTACACCTTC
D gene: TRBD2; clone size: NA; J gene: TRBJ2-3; CDR3 length: 16; V gene: TRBV19; CDR3 protein: CASSIAAGVSTDTQYF; CDR3 DNA: TGTGCCAGTAGTATAGCAGCGGGAGTTAGCACAGATACGCAGTATTTT
D gene: NA; clone size: NA; J gene: TRBJ2-2; CDR3 length: 14; V gene: TRBV18; CDR3 protein: CASSPSEGTGELFF; CDR3 DNA: TGTGCCAGCTCACCAAGTGAAGGTACCGGGGAGCTGTTTTTT
D gene: NA; clone size: NA; J gene: TRBJ2-7; CDR3 length: 12; V gene: TRBV6-1; CDR3 protein: CASTWGAYEQYF; CDR3 DNA: TGTGCCAGCACCTGGGGGGCCTACGAGCAGTACTTC
D gene: NA; clone size: NA; J gene: TRBJ2-1; CDR3 length: 12; V gene: TRBV7-9; CDR3 protein: CASITGYNEQFF; CDR3 DNA: TGTGCCAGCATCACAGGGTACAATGAGCAGTTCTTC
D gene: NA; clone size: NA; J gene: TRBJ1-5; CDR3 length: 15; V gene: TRBV15; CDR3 protein: CATSRDKGVNQPQHF; CDR3 DNA: TGTGCCACCAGCAGAGATAAGGGGGTAAATCAGCCCCAGCATTTT
D gene: NA; clone size: NA; J gene: TRBJ2-1; CDR3 length: 17; V gene: TRBV11-2; CDR3 protein: CASSLAPSLRSYNEQFF; CDR3 DNA: TGTGCCAGCAGCCTCGCACCAAGCCTTCGCTCCTACAATGAGCAGTTCTTC
D gene: NA; clone size: NA; J gene: TRBJ2-3; CDR3 length: 13; V gene: TRBV6-6; CDR3 protein: CASKASSTDTQYF; CDR3 DNA: TGTGCCAGCAAAGCTTCAAGCACAGATACGCAGTATTTT
D gene: NA; clone size: NA; J gene: TRBJ2-3; CDR3 length: 16; V gene: TRBV30; CDR3 protein: CAWSVSDYYSTDTQYF; CDR3 DNA: TGTGCCTGGAGTGTATCGGACTATTATAGCACAGATACGCAGTATTTT
D gene: NA; clone size: NA; J gene: TRBJ1-2; CDR3 length: 11; V gene: TRBV6-5; CDR3 protein: CASSYGRGYTF; CDR3 DNA: TGTGCCAGCAGTTACGGGAGAGGCTACACCTTC
D gene: NA; clone size: NA; J gene: TRBJ1-4; CDR3 length: 16; V gene: TRBV19; CDR3 protein: CASSVRVIPFKEKLFF; CDR3 DNA: TGTGCCAGTAGTGTCCGGGTTATACCCTTCAAAGAAAAACTGTTTTTT
D gene: NA; clone size: NA; J gene: TRBJ2-3; CDR3 length: 13; V gene: TRBV5-1; CDR3 protein: CASSSEIADTQYF; CDR3 DNA: TGCGCCAGCAGCTCCGAAATAGCAGATACGCAGTATTTT
D gene: NA; clone size: NA; J gene: TRBJ1-2; CDR3 length: 15; V gene: TRBV7-2; CDR3 protein: CASSKGRRNNYGYTF; CDR3 DNA: TGTGCCAGCAGCAAAGGGCGGAGAAATAACTATGGCTACACCTTC
D gene: NA; clone size: NA; J gene: TRBJ1-1; CDR3 length: 11; V gene: TRBV6-5; CDR3 protein: CASARGTEAFF; CDR3 DNA: TGTGCCAGCGCACGGGGAACTGAAGCTTTCTTT
D gene: TRBD2; clone size: NA; J gene: TRBJ2-3; CDR3 length: 15; V gene: TRBV10-1; CDR3 protein: CASTRTSGEEDTQYF; CDR3 DNA: TGCGCCAGCACACGGACTAGCGGGGAGGAAGATACGCAGTATTTT
D gene: NA; clone size: NA; J gene: TRBJ1-1; CDR3 length: 14; V gene: TRBV7-9; CDR3 protein: CASSSTRQDAEAFF; CDR3 DNA: TGTGCCAGCAGCTCTACCAGACAGGACGCTGAAGCTTTCTTT
D gene: NA; clone size: NA; J gene: TRBJ2-1; CDR3 length: 15; V gene: TRBV7-7; CDR3 protein: CASSPLGSSYNEQFF; CDR3 DNA: TGTGCCAGCAGCCCCTTAGGCAGCTCCTACAATGAGCAGTTCTTC
D gene: TRBD2; clone size: NA; J gene: TRBJ2-5; CDR3 length: 14; V gene: TRBV27; CDR3 protein: CASSPLAGPKTQYF; CDR3 DNA: TGTGCCAGCAGTCCGTTAGCGGGGCCCAAGACCCAGTACTTC
D gene: NA; clone size: NA; J gene: TRBJ1-3; CDR3 length: 14; V gene: TRBV30; CDR3 protein: CASGDQVSGNTIYF; CDR3 DNA: TGTGCCTCTGGAGACCAGGTCTCTGGAAACACCATATATTTT
D gene: NA; clone size: NA; J gene: TRBJ2-7; CDR3 length: 13; V gene: TRBV11-3; CDR3 protein: CASSSRESYEQYF; CDR3 DNA: TGTGCCAGCAGCTCCAGGGAGTCCTACGAGCAGTACTTC
D gene: TRBD2; clone size: NA; J gene: TRBJ2-2; CDR3 length: 16; V gene: TRBV30; CDR3 protein: CAWSVLAERYTGELFF; CDR3 DNA: TGTGCCTGGAGTGTACTAGCGGAGAGGTACACCGGGGAGCTGTTTTTT
D gene: TRBD2; clone size: few; J gene: TRBJ2-5; CDR3 length: 15; V gene: TRBV29-1; CDR3 protein: CSAGTSGSLEETQYF; CDR3 DNA: TGCAGCGCCGGGACTAGCGGGAGTTTAGAAGAGACCCAGTACTTC
D gene: NA; clone size: NA; J gene: TRBJ2-7; CDR3 length: 13; V gene: TRBV6-5; CDR3 protein: CASSYSFGYEQYF; CDR3 DNA: TGTGCCAGCAGTTACTCGTTCGGGTACGAGCAGTACTTC
D gene: NA; clone size: NA; J gene: TRBJ2-2; CDR3 length: 16; V gene: TRBV14; CDR3 protein: CASSPMRQTNTGELFF; CDR3 DNA: TGTGCCAGCAGCCCGATGAGGCAGACGAACACCGGGGAGCTGTTTTTT
D gene: NA; clone size: NA; J gene: TRBJ1-1; CDR3 length: 14; V gene: TRBV27; CDR3 protein: CASSLRGMNTEAFF; CDR3 DNA: TGTGCCAGCAGTTTACGAGGGATGAACACTGAAGCTTTCTTT
D gene: NA; clone size: NA; J gene: TRBJ1-2; CDR3 length: 16; V gene: TRBV4-1; CDR3 protein: CASSQVRGTGNYGYTF; CDR3 DNA: TGCGCCAGCAGCCAAGTAAGGGGAACTGGGAACTATGGCTACACCTTC
D gene: TRBD2; clone size: NA; J gene: TRBJ2-4; CDR3 length: 15; V gene: TRBV19; CDR3 protein: CASSDGSGGKNIQYF; CDR3 DNA: TGTGCCAGTAGTGATGGGTCGGGGGGCAAAAACATTCAGTACTTC
D gene: TRBD1; clone size: NA; J gene: TRBJ2-2; CDR3 length: 16; V gene: TRBV7-9; CDR3 protein: CASSLVNRGNTGELFF; CDR3 DNA: TGTGCCAGCAGCTTGGTGAACAGGGGGAACACCGGGGAGCTGTTTTTT
D gene: TRBD1; clone size: NA; J gene: TRBJ2-3; CDR3 length: 14; V gene: TRBV27; CDR3 protein: CASTLRGQGDTQYF; CDR3 DNA: TGTGCCAGCACCTTGAGGGGGCAGGGAGATACGCAGTATTTT
D gene: TRBD2; clone size: NA; J gene: TRBJ2-5; CDR3 length: 16; V gene: TRBV7-2; CDR3 protein: CASSPTRLAGGETQYF; CDR3 DNA: TGTGCCAGCAGCCCAACGCGACTAGCGGGGGGAGAGACCCAGTACTTC
D gene: NA; clone size: NA; J gene: TRBJ2-1; CDR3 length: 15; V gene: TRBV7-9; CDR3 protein: CASSLEARPYNEQFF; CDR3 DNA: TGTGCCAGCAGCTTAGAAGCGAGACCGTACAATGAGCAGTTCTTC
D gene: TRBD1; clone size: NA; J gene: TRBJ2-1; CDR3 length: 19; V gene: TRBV23-1; CDR3 protein: CASSQLPGQGSPPRNEQFF; CDR3 DNA: TGCGCCAGCAGTCAATTACCGGGACAGGGGTCCCCGCCTAGAAATGAGCAGTTCTTC
D gene: TRBD1; clone size: few; J gene: TRBJ1-4; CDR3 length: 15; V gene: TRBV6-1; CDR3 protein: CASSGTGAGSEKLFF; CDR3 DNA: TGTGCCAGCAGTGGGACAGGGGCGGGTTCGGAAAAACTGTTTTTT
D gene: NA; clone size: NA; J gene: TRBJ2-1; CDR3 length: 12; V gene: TRBV2; CDR3 protein: CASSEQADEQFF; CDR3 DNA: TGTGCCAGCAGTGAACAGGCAGATGAGCAGTTCTTC
D gene: NA; clone size: NA; J gene: TRBJ2-3; CDR3 length: 16; V gene: TRBV16; CDR3 protein: CASSPSLQGFTDTQYF; CDR3 DNA: TGTGCCAGCAGTCCAAGCTTACAGGGCTTCACAGATACGCAGTATTTT